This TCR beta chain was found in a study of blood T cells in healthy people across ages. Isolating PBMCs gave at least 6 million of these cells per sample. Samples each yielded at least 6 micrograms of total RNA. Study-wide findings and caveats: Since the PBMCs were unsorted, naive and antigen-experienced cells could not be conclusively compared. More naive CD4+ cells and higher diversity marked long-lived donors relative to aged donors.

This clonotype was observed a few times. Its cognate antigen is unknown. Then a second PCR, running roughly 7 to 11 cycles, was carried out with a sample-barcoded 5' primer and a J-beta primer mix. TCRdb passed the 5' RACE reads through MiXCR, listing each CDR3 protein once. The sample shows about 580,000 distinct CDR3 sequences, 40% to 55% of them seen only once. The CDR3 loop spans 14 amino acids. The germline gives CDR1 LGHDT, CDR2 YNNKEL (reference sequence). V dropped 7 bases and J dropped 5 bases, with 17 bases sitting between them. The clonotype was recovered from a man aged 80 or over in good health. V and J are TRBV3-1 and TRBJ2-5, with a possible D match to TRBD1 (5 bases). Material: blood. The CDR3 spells CASISWSRGETQYF. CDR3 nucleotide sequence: TGTGCCAGCATCTCCTGGAGTAGGGGTGAGACCCAGTACTTC.